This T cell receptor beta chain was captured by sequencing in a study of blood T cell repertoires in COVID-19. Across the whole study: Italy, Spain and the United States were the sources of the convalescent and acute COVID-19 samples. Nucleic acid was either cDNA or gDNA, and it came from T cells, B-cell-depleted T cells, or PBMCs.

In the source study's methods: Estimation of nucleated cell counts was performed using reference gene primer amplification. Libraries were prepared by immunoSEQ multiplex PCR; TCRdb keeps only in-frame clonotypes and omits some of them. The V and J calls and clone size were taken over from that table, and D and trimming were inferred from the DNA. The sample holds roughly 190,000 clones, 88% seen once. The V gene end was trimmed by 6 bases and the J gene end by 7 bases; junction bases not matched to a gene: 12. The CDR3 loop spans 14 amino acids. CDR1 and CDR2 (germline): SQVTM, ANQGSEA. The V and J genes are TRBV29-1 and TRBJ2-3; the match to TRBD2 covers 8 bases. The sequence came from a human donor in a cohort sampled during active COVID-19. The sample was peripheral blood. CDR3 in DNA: TGCAGCGTCAGTCGGGAGGGCGGGACTCATACGCAGTATTTT. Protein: CSVSREGGTHTQYF.